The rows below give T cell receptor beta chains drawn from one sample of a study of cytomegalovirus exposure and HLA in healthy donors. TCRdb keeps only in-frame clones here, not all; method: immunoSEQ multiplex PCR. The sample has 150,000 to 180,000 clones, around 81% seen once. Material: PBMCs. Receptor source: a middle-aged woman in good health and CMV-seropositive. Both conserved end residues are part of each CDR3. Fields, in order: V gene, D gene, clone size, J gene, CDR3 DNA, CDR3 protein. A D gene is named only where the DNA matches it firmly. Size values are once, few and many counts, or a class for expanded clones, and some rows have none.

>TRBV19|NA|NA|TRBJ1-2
TGTGCCAGTACGACAACTTTTCCCTGGGGCTACACCTTC
CASTTTFPWGYTF
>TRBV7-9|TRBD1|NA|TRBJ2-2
TGTGCCAGCAGCGCCACGGGACAGGGGGCGCCGAGGGAGCTGTTTTTT
CASSATGQGAPRELFF
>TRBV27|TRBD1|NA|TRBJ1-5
TGTGCCAGCCGACGCCTGACAGGGGAAAGGCAGCCCCAGCATTTT
CASRRLTGERQPQHF
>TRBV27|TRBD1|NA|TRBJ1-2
TGTGCCAGCAGTTTCGGACAGGGGGCGCCAGGCTACACCTTC
CASSFGQGAPGYTF
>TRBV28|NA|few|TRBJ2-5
TGTGCCAGCAGTGTCCCCCGGGTACAAGAGACCCAGTACTTC
CASSVPRVQETQYF
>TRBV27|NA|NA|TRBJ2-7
TGTGCCAGCAGTTTACGACAGACCGATTACGAGCAGTACTTC
CASSLRQTDYEQYF
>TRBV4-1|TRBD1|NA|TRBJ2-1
TGCGCCAGCAGCCCAACCATAACAAGGACAGGGGGAAGGAATGAGCAGTTCTTC
CASSPTITRTGGRNEQFF
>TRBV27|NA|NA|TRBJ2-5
TGTGCCAGCAGCCGGGTACGACGAGAGACCCAGTACTTC
CASSRVRRETQYF
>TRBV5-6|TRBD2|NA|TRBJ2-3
TGTGCCTCCGGAAGGCGGGGGGTCACAGATACGCAGTATTTT
CASGRRGVTDTQYF
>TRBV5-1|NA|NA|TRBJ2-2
TGCGCCAGCAGCTTGGAAATTATCGACACCGGGGAGCTGTTTTTT
CASSLEIIDTGELFF
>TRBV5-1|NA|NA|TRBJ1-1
TGCGCCAGCAGCTTTTTCGAGGGGAGGGGAATTTTTAGAAACACTGAAGCTTTCTTT
CASSFFEGRGIFRNTEAFF
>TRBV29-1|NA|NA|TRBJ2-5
TGCAGCGTTGGGGTCGTGACAGAAGAGACCCAGTACTTC
CSVGVVTEETQYF
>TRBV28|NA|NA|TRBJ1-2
TGTGCCATCCATGGCGGTCCCGCCAACTATGGCTACACCTTC
CAIHGGPANYGYTF
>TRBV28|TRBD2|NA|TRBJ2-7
TGTGCCAGCAACCCCAACCGGGGGACTAGCGGGGCTACCTACGAGCAGTACTTC
CASNPNRGTSGATYEQYF
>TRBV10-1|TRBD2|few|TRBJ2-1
TGCGCCAGCAGTGAGACTAGCGGGAGTTACAATGAGCAGTTCTTC
CASSETSGSYNEQFF
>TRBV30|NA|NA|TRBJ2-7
TGTGCCTGGAGTACTGGTCGATCCTACGAGCAGTACTTC
CAWSTGRSYEQYF
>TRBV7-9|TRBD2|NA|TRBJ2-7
TGTGCCAGCAGCTTAGCCCTGGGACTAGCGGCCTACGAGCAGTACTTC
CASSLALGLAAYEQYF
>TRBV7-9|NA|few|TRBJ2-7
TGTTCCAGCAGCTTAGATTTTTACGGGCAGTACTTC
CSSSLDFYGQYF
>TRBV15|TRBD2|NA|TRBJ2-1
TGTGCCACCAGCAGAGATAAGGGGGTAGCGGGAGGGGGAAGCTCCTACAATGAGCAGTTCTTC
CATSRDKGVAGGGSSYNEQFF
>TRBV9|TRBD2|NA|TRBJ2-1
TGTGCCAGCAGCGTAGTCCCTGCGGGAGTAACCTACAATGAGCAGTTCTTC
CASSVVPAGVTYNEQFF
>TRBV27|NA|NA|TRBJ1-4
TGTGCCAGCAAAAACCGGGGGGACGTAGAAAAACTGTTTTTT
CASKNRGDVEKLFF
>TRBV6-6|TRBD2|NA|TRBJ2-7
TGTGCCAGCAGTTACTCCAGCGGGAGTACCTACGAGCAGTACTTC
CASSYSSGSTYEQYF
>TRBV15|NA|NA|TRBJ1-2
TGTGCCACCAGTCAAAACTCTAACACTCGGGGAACCTATGGCTACACCTTC
CATSQNSNTRGTYGYTF
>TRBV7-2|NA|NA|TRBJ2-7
TGTGCCAGCAGCGGCGACACGAGGAGGTACGAGCAGTACTTC
CASSGDTRRYEQYF
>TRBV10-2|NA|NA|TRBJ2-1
TGCGCCAGCAGTGAGCCCGGGTCGCAGGAGCAGTTCTTC
CASSEPGSQEQFF
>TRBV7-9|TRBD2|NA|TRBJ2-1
TGTGCCAGCGGCCTTTTAAGGGGAGGGCCTTACAATGAGCAGTTCTTC
CASGLLRGGPYNEQFF
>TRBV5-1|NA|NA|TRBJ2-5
TGCGCCAGCAGTTTGGAAGGGGGGGTGGAGACCCAGTACTTC
CASSLEGGVETQYF
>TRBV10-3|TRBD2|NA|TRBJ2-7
TGTGCCATCAGTGAGTCGGGAGGGAGCGGGGTTTACGAGCAGTACTTC
CAISESGGSGVYEQYF
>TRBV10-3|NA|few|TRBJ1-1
TGTGCCATCAGCGGCACAGCGGTGAACACTGAAGCTTTCTTT
CAISGTAVNTEAFF
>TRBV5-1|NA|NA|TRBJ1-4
TGCGCCAGCAGCCCCGCAAACTTTGCAACTAATGAAAAACTGTTTTTT
CASSPANFATNEKLFF
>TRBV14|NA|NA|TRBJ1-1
TGTGCCAGCAGTCTCGGGGTGACCACTGAAGCTTTCTTT
CASSLGVTTEAFF
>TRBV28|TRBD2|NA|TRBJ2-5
TGTGCCAGCAGCGGGGGGGCGGGGCGGCGGGAAGAGACCCAGTACTTC
CASSGGAGRREETQYF
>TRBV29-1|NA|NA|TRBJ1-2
TGCAGCGTTGAAGATCGGGAAGAAACAAACTATGGCTACACCTTC
CSVEDREETNYGYTF
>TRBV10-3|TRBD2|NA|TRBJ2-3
TGTGCCATCAGTGAAAGGACTAGCGGTAACACAGATACGCAGTATTTT
CAISERTSGNTDTQYF
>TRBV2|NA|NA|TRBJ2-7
TGTGCCAGCAGTGTTTCTTTCCCTTACGAGCAGTACTTC
CASSVSFPYEQYF
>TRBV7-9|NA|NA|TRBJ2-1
TGTGCCAGCAGCTTGGTCTACCTGGATGAGCAGTTCTTC
CASSLVYLDEQFF
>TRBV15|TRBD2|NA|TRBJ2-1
TGTGCCATCGGGACTAAGGGCAATGAGCAGTTCTTC
CAIGTKGNEQFF
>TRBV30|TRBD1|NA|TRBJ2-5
TGTGCCTGGAGTGTGGCAGGGGGAGAGACCCAGTACTTC
CAWSVAGGETQYF
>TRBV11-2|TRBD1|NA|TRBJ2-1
TGTGCCAGCAGCCCTCGACAGGGTTTCTACAATGAGCAGTTCTTC
CASSPRQGFYNEQFF
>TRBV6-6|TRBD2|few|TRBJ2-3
TGTGCCAGCAGTTCGACTAGCGGAGATACGCAGTATTTT
CASSSTSGDTQYF
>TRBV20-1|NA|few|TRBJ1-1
TGCAGTGCTAGGTATGAGGGTACGGCTTTCTTT
CSARYEGTAFF
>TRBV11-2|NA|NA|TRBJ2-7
TGTGCCAGCAGCCCCCCTGGGGGAGTAGCGGAGTACTTC
CASSPPGGVAEYF
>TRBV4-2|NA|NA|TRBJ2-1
TGTGCCAGCAGCCAGATTCTCGGTACTGCCTCCACCTACAATGAGCAGTTCTTC
CASSQILGTASTYNEQFF
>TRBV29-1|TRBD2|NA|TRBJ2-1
TGCAGCGTCGCCCACAGCGGGAGTGACAATGAGCAGTTCTTC
CSVAHSGSDNEQFF
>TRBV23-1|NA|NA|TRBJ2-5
TGCGCCAGCAACGTGAGAGAGTCGGCCCAGTACTTC
CASNVRESAQYF